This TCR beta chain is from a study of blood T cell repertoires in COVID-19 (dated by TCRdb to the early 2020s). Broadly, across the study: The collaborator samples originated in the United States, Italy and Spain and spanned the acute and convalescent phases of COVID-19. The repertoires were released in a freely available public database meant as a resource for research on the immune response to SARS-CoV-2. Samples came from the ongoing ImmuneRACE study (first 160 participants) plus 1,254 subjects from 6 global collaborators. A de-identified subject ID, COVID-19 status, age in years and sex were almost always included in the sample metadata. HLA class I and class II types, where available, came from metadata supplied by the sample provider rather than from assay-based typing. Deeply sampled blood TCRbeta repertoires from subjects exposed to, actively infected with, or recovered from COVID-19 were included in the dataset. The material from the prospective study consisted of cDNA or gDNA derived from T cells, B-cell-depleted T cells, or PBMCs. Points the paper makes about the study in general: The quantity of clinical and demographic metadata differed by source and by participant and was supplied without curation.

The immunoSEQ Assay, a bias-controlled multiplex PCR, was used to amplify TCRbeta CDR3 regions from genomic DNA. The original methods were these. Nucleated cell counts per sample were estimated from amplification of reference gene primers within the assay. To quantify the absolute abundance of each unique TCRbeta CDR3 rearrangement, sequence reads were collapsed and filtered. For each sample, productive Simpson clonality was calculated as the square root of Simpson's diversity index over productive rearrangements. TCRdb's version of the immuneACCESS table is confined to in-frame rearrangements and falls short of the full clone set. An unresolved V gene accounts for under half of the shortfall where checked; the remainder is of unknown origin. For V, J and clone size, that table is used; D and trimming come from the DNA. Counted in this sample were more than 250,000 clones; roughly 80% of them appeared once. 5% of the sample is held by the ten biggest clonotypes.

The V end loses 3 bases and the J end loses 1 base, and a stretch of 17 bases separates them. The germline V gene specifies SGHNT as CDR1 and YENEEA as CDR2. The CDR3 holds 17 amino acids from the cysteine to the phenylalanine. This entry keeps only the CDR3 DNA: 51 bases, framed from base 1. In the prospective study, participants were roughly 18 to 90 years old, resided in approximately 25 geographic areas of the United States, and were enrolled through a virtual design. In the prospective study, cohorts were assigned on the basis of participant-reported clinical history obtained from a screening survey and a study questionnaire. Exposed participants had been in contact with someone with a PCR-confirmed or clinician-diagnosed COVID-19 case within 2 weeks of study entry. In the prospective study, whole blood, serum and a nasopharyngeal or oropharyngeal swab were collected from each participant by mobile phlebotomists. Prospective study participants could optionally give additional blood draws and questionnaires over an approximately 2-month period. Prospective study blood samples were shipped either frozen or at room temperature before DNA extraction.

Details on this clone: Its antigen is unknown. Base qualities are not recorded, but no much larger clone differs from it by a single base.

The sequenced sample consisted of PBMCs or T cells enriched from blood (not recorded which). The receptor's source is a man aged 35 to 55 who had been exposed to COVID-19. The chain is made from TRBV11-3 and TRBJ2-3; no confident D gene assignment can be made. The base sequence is TGTGCCAGCAGCTTGATACTTTTGGGCCGAGGCACAGATACGCAGTATTTT. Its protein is CASSLILLGRGTDTQYF.